The T cell receptor beta chain described here comes from a study of identical twins. Study-wide findings and caveats: Out-of-frame TCR alpha sharing in monozygotic twins exceeded recombination model predictions. In drawing conclusions, the study used cross-sectional statistical analysis and did not follow the same donors.

This clonotype was observed a handful of times. Its antigen is unknown. It was template switching that added a universal primer site, and there were unique molecular identifiers on the cDNA. TCRdb recomputed calls from the 5' RACE reads with MiXCR, one row per CDR3 protein. The sample shows 220,000 or so distinct CDR3 sequences, roughly 7% of them seen only once. The germline V and J ends were trimmed by 4 bases and 6 bases, with 11 bases remaining between them. This CDR3 is 13 amino acids long. Germline values: CDR1 SGHDT, CDR2 YYEEEE. Each donor was a healthy Caucasian. This same sample was also part of a study on yellow fever vaccine responses in identical twins.

The rearrangement links TRBV5-6 to TRBJ2-1; D gene uncertain. This TCR was recovered from a woman under 30 in good health. The sequenced sample was memory (CD45RO+) T cells sorted from blood. Here the CDR3 reads CASSVDLSNEQFF. For the CDR3, the DNA is TGTGCCAGCAGCGTAGACCTCTCCAATGAGCAGTTCTTC.